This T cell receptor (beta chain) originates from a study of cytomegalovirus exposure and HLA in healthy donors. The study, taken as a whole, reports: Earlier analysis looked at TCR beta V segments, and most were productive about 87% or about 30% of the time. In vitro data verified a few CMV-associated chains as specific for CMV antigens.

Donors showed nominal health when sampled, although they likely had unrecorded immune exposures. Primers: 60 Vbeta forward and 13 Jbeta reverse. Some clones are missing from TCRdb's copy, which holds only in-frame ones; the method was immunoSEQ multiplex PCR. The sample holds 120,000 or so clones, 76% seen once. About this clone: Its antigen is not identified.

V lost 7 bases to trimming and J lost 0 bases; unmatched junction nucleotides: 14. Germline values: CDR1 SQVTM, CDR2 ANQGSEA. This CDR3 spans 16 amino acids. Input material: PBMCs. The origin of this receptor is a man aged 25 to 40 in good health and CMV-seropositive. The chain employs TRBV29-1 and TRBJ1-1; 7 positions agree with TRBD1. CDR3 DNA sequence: TGCAGCGATAAGGGGGACAGTGCTTTCATGAACACTGAAGCTTTCTTT. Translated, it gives CSDKGDSAFMNTEAFF.